The 20 T cell receptor beta chains below were found in one sample sequenced in a study of blood T cell repertoires in COVID-19. Data came from immunoSEQ multiplex PCR; TCRdb stores just in-frame clones and leaves some out. There are 110,000 or so clones in the sample; around 85% occur only once, and about 13% lies in the top ten. Sequences were obtained from peripheral blood. These receptors originate from a human donor in a cohort sampled during active COVID-19.

The CDR3 region has the DNA TGTGCCAGCAGCCCAGGACAGGGGGGCACAGATACGCAGTATTTT. The encoded protein is CASSPGQGGTDTQYF. V gene TRBV7-2 combines with J gene TRBJ2-3, with TRBD1 matching 10 bases. V was clipped by 5 bases and J by 1 base; unmatched bases: 3. The CDR3 runs 15 residues. The V gene's germline CDR1 is SGHTA and CDR2 FQGNSA.

The chain couples TRBV4-3 to TRBJ2-2; 7 positions match TRBD1. The CDR3 is 20 amino acids. Losses at the gene ends were 0 bases for V and 3 bases for J; bases not matched to a gene: 16. Germline CDR1 reads LGHNA; CDR2 reads YSLEER. The CDR3 sequence: CASSQERGWSGDRYTGELFF. DNA for the CDR3: TGCGCCAGCAGCCAAGAGAGGGGGTGGTCTGGGGACAGATACACCGGGGAGCTGTTTTTT.

The chain uses TRBV2 and TRBJ2-6; 9 bases match TRBD1. The V gene end was trimmed by 9 bases and the J gene end by 1 base; junction bases not matched to a gene: 4. The CDR3 spans 15 residues. Germline V CDR1 and CDR2: SNHLY, FYNNEI. The CDR3, as DNA: TGTGCCAGTGGGACAGGGCAGTCTGGGGCCAACGTCCTGACTTTC. As protein: CASGTGQSGANVLTF.

The gene calls are TRBV7-2 and TRBJ2-1, with D possibly being TRBD2 (6 bases). The V gene's germline CDR1 is SGHTA and CDR2 FQGNSA. The CDR3 extends over 18 amino acids. Trimming left V 1 base short and J 0 bases short, with 16 bases between. In nucleotides, the CDR3 is TGTGCCAGCAGCTTAGAGCTGGGGGGAATTGGCTCCTACAATGAGCAGTTCTTC. Its translation: CASSLELGGIGSYNEQFF.

The gene calls are TRBV25-1 and TRBJ2-2; TRBD2 is a possible D gene (6 bases). The V gene's germline CDR1 is MGHDK and CDR2 SYGVNS. V was shortened by 8 bases and J by 4 bases, with 11 bases between the two germline ends. The CDR3 contains 13 residues. The chain's CDR3 is CASVMGGTGELFF. The CDR3 DNA follows: TGTGCCAGCGTGATGGGGGGCACCGGGGAGCTGTTTTTT.

The sample holds one count of this clone. The chain employs TRBV3-1 (or the pseudogene TRBV3-2) and TRBJ2-7; TRBD2 agrees at 7 bases. Germline lookup yields CDR1 LGHDT and CDR2 YNNKEL (reference sequence). Trimming removed 9 bases from V and 6 bases from J; junction bases left unmatched: 2. This CDR3 contains 10 residues. The CDR3 sequence: CASGRGEQYF. The DNA of the CDR3 is TGTGCCAGTGGGAGGGGCGAGCAGTACTTC.

The rearrangement joins TRBV5-6 to TRBJ1-1, with TRBD1 matching 7 bases. The germline gives CDR1 SGHDT, CDR2 YYEEEE. The CDR3 length is 15 residues. V trimming: 2 bases; J trimming: 6 bases; junction bases outside the gene matches: 10. The CDR3 DNA reads as TGTGCCAGCAGCTTAGGGGAATTGGACAGGCCTGAAGCTTTCTTT. Its translation is CASSLGELDRPEAFF.

The chain is built from TRBV5-6 and TRBJ1-4, with D hard to call. This CDR3 is built from 17 residues. Trimming left V 4 bases short and J 3 bases short, with 19 bases between. Germline assignment: CDR1 SGHDT and CDR2 YYEEEE. As DNA, the CDR3 is TGTGCCAGCAGCCAAGGACTTACCTGGGCCCCTAATGAAAAACTGTTTTTT. Protein sequence: CASSQGLTWAPNEKLFF.

The chain has TRBV18 and TRBJ1-2, with TRBD1 as a possible D gene (5 bases). The CDR3 is 13 amino acids. The germline V gene encodes CDR1 KGHSH and CDR2 LQKENI. The V end lost 3 bases, the J end lost 3 bases, and 8 bases lay between the germline ends. The CDR3: CASSPSGDYGYTF. The CDR3 bases are TGTGCCAGCTCACCTTCGGGGGACTATGGCTACACCTTC.

The sample holds many counts of this clone. The V gene is TRBV2, the J gene TRBJ2-7, with D unclear. Trimming left V 3 bases short and J 4 bases short, with 10 bases between. Germline assignment: CDR1 SNHLY and CDR2 FYNNEI. This CDR3 spans 13 amino acids. As DNA, the CDR3 is TGTGCCAGCAGTGACCGTTTCTTGTACGAGCAGTACTTC. Translation gives CASSDRFLYEQYF.

By sample fraction, this clone is medium-sized. The chain carries TRBV19 and TRBJ1-1, with a tentative D call TRBD1 (6 bases). Germline CDR1 is LNHDA and CDR2 is SQIVND (reference sequence). The CDR3 is 13 residues long. Trimming cost V 10 bases and J 7 bases, with 19 bases left between them. The DNA of the CDR3 is TGTGCCACCCAAACGACAGGAGTCGGTGAAGCTTTCTTT. This gives the protein CATQTTGVGEAFF.

The chain uses TRBV11-2 and TRBJ1-1; possible D gene TRBD1, 6 bases. V was clipped by 5 bases and J by 2 bases, with 15 bases between them. Germline CDR1 is SGHAT and CDR2 is FQNNGV. The CDR3 extends over 15 amino acids. For the CDR3, the DNA is TGTGCCAGCAGCCCCGACGACAGGATAAACACTGAAGCTTTCTTT. Protein product: CASSPDDRINTEAFF. The full variable domain, in which reference TRBV11-2 and TRBJ1-1 provide the parts outside the CDR3, is EAGVAQSPRYKIIEKRQSVAFWCNPISGHATLYWYQQILGQGPKLLIQFQNNGVVDDSQLPKDRFSAERLKGVDSTLKIQPAKLEDSAVYLCASSPDDRINTEAFFGQGTRLTVV.

The table lists this clone with a few counts. The genes are TRBV6-2 or TRBV6-3 and TRBJ1-5; 8 bases match TRBD1. The length of the CDR3 is 16 residues. The V gene end was trimmed by 6 bases and the J gene end by 3 bases; junction bases not matched to a gene: 10. Germline CDR1 and CDR2: MNHEY and SVGEGT. This CDR3 reads CASSPHDRGNNQPQHF. CDR3 sequence (DNA): TGTGCCAGCAGCCCTCACGACAGGGGTAACAATCAGCCCCAGCATTTT.

V is TRBV25-1 and J is TRBJ1-1; D perhaps matches TRBD1 (6 bases). V gave up 6 bases and J gave up 3 bases, with 11 bases separating them. Germline loops: CDR1 MGHDK, CDR2 SYGVNS. The CDR3 runs to 13 residues. CDR3 coding DNA: TGTGCCAGCAGCCCAGAGGGGGACACTGAAGCTTTCTTT. It specifies CASSPEGDTEAFF.

The chain recombines TRBV7-2 with TRBJ2-3; TRBD2 matches at 8 bases. CDR1 and CDR2 (germline): SGHTA, FQGNSA. The CDR3 is made up of 14 amino acids. The V and J ends lost 5 bases and 3 bases, in that order; junction bases with no gene match: 4. The CDR3 coding sequence is TGTGCCAGCAGCCCGGGGGGGTTAACAGATACGCAGTATTTT. Amino acid sequence: CASSPGGLTDTQYF.

This sequence joins TRBV10-3 and TRBJ1-5; unclear D gene. CDR1 is ENHRY, CDR2 SYGVKD, per germline. CDR3 size: 15 residues. With 5 bases removed from V and 4 bases from J, the gap between germline ends came to 15 bases. CDR3 sequence (DNA): TGTGCCATCAGTAACCCGTCTGGCCCGAATCAGCCCCAGCATTTT. Translating gives CAISNPSGPNQPQHF.

J is TRBJ1-6 and V is TRBV27; D may be TRBD1 (6 bases). V lost 8 bases, J lost 4 bases, and 12 bases lay in between. The CDR3 runs to 14 residues. Germline V gene lookup returns CDR1 MNHEY and CDR2 SMNVEV (reference sequence). CDR3 bases: TGTGCCAGCGCCCGTGGACAGTATAATTCACCCCTCCACTTT. Translated, it gives CASARGQYNSPLHF.

This clone appeared a few times. This chain joins TRBV3-1 (or the pseudogene TRBV3-2) and TRBJ2-1, with TRBD2 identical over 9 bases. CDR1 LGHDT and CDR2 YNNKEL come from the germline V gene (reference sequence). The CDR3 runs 19 residues. V shed 4 bases, J shed 0 bases, and the junction held 13 bases outside the gene matches. The CDR3 bases are TGTGCCAGCAGCCGCTTAGGGGTTAGCGGGGGTCCCTCCTACAATGAGCAGTTCTTC. Its translation: CASSRLGVSGGPSYNEQFF.

This clone was detected once. The CDR3 coding sequence is TGTGCCATCTCGGTTTATATGACTAGCGGGGGGGATAGCACAGATACGCAGTATTTT. The encoded protein is CAISVYMTSGGDSTDTQYF. This chain links TRBV10-3 with TRBJ2-3; 14 positions match TRBD2. The junction had 13 bases not matched to a gene; V was cut back by 8 bases and J by 0 bases. This CDR3 contains 19 residues. Germline CDR1 reads ENHRY; CDR2 reads SYGVKD.

The chain combines TRBV10-3 with TRBJ2-3; tentative D call: TRBD1 (5 bases). Trimming shortened V by 4 bases and J by 6 bases, and 20 bases separated the two germline ends. From germline, CDR1 is ENHRY and CDR2 SYGVKD. The CDR3 length is 16 residues. CDR3 in amino acids: CAISAIGVRGRDTQYF. The DNA for the CDR3 is TGTGCCATCAGTGCAATTGGCGTAAGGGGTAGGGATACGCAGTATTTT.